This T cell receptor (beta chain) was recorded in a study of T cells after yellow fever vaccination. Study conclusions and caveats: Detected again after the booster were most primary-vaccination clones, at about 96% CD4 and around 91% CD8. Researchers report a weaker secondary response that nonetheless peaked faster, day 5 versus 15.

In making TCR cDNA, 5'RACE template switching added a universal primer site and UMIs to it. TCRdb itself ran the 5' RACE reads through MiXCR, one entry per CDR3 protein. The table shows some 320,000 distinct CDR3 sequences, with roughly 10% occurring only once. With respect to this clonotype: Its antigen is as yet unknown.

The CDR3 is 13 residues long. The germline V gene encodes CDR1 SNHLY and CDR2 FYNNEI. With 3 bases removed from V and 9 bases from J, the gap between germline ends came to 12 bases. The starting material was CD4+ T cells sorted from PBMCs, obtained 45 days after the yellow fever booster vaccination. This sequence joins TRBV2 and TRBJ1-5; no reliable D call. The TCR was taken from a man aged 18 to 35 who received the YFV17D yellow fever vaccine. CDR3 nucleotide sequence: TGTGCCAGCAGTGACGGGCCCCGACGGCCCCAGCATTTT. Protein sequence: CASSDGPRRPQHF.